Listed here are 19 T cell receptor beta chains from one sample, sequenced in a study of radiotherapy plus CTLA-4 blockade in lung cancer. Only in-frame clones appear in the TCRdb table, and some are missing; sequencing was by immunoSEQ multiplex PCR. This sample has tens of thousands of clones, with approximately 80% found just once. This specimen was peripheral blood, taken from a patient treated with radiotherapy plus ipilimumab. These receptors all come from a human donor with non-small cell lung cancer who had a complete response to radiotherapy plus ipilimumab.

This sequence joins TRBV4-1 and TRBJ2-1; 7 nucleotides align to TRBD1. CDR3 length equals 16 residues. The germline gives CDR1 MGHRA, CDR2 YSYEKL. The trim removed 1 base at V and 4 bases at J, leaving 7 bases unmatched. The CDR3 spells CASSQGQGTGYNEQFF. CDR3 bases: TGCGCCAGCAGCCAAGGACAGGGTACGGGGTACAATGAGCAGTTCTTC.

The V call is TRBV7-9, the J call TRBJ2-4; D might be TRBD2 (5 bases). The CDR3 has 13 residues. Germline CDR1 SEHNR, CDR2 FQNEAQ (reference sequence). V shed 1 base and J shed 6 bases, with 7 bases lying between them. CDR3 nucleotide sequence: TGTGCCAGCAGCTTAGGAGAGGGAAACATTCAGTACTTC. It yields the protein CASSLGEGNIQYF.

The table lists this clone with a few counts. The genes are TRBV18 and TRBJ1-1, with D uncertain. CDR1 is KGHSH and CDR2 is LQKENI in the germline V gene. Trimming stripped 1 base from V and 3 bases from J, with 6 bases between. The CDR3 covers 13 residues. The CDR3 nucleotides read TGTGCCAGCTCACCACTCCGAGACACTGAAGCTTTCTTT. Translation: CASSPLRDTEAFF.

This clone occurred a few times. The V gene is TRBV7-2, the J gene TRBJ1-5, with unresolved D. Germline values: CDR1 SGHTA, CDR2 FQGNSA. Trimming took 1 base from V and 3 from J, leaving 10 bases between them. The CDR3 consists of 15 residues. CDR3 bases: TGTGCCAGCAGCTTAGATAGGACTCCCAATCAGCCCCAGCATTTT. Protein product: CASSLDRTPNQPQHF.

The V and J genes are TRBV6-5 and TRBJ1-5; D remains ambiguous. Germline CDR1 is MNHEY and CDR2 is SVGAGI. V was cut by 5 bases and J by 5 bases, with 16 bases left in between. CDR3 length equals 15 residues. The CDR3 DNA reads as TGTGCCAGCAGTCGTGAGGGCGGTATCCATCAGCCCCAGCATTTT. Translating gives CASSREGGIHQPQHF.

The genes are TRBV5-1 and TRBJ1-1; D ambiguous. This CDR3 contains 15 residues. The V and J ends lost 0 bases and 0 bases respectively, with 9 bases between them. In germline, CDR1 is SGHRS, CDR2 YFSETQ. This CDR3 reads CASSLDGLMNTEAFF. CDR3 DNA sequence: TGCGCCAGCAGCTTGGATGGACTGATGAACACTGAAGCTTTCTTT.

The rearrangement uses TRBV11-2 and TRBJ2-5, with 8 positions matching TRBD2. The CDR3 is 16 amino acids. From germline, CDR1 is SGHAT and CDR2 FQNNGV. V was clipped by 6 bases and J by 3 bases; unmatched bases: 12. Here the CDR3 reads CASRPRRRGAEETQYF. Written as DNA, the CDR3 is TGTGCCAGCAGACCACGGCGGCGGGGGGCCGAAGAGACCCAGTACTTC.

The chain is built from TRBV6-1 and TRBJ1-4; 11 nucleotides line up with TRBD1. CDR3 size: 17 residues. CDR1 is MNHNS, CDR2 SASEGT, per germline. V trimming: 3 bases; J trimming: 7 bases; junction bases outside the gene matches: 10. CDR3 DNA: TGTGCCAGCAGTGACCCAGCACCTGGGACAGGGGGTGAAAAACTGTTTTTT. Residues: CASSDPAPGTGGEKLFF.

V and J are TRBV6-1 and TRBJ1-5, with D hard to call. Germline V gene sequence: CDR1 MNHNS, CDR2 SASEGT. V shed 3 bases and J shed 2 bases, with 8 bases lying between them. This CDR3 comprises 14 residues. The CDR3 sequence is CASSDGQGNQPQHF. The CDR3 DNA follows: TGTGCCAGCAGTGACGGCCAGGGCAATCAGCCCCAGCATTTT.

This clone was detected only a few times. The J gene is TRBJ1-2, the V gene TRBV30; D possibly corresponds to TRBD1 (5 bases). This CDR3 has 14 residues. Trimming took 0 bases from V and 8 from J, leaving 16 bases between them. Germline V CDR1 and CDR2: GTSNPN, SVGIG (reference sequence). DNA of the CDR3: TGTGCCTGGAGTGTAAGGCGGGGTGAGGGGGGCTACACCTTC. Protein product: CAWSVRRGEGGYTF.

The V gene is TRBV28, the J gene TRBJ2-3, with 11 bases matching TRBD2. CDR1 and CDR2 from the germline V gene are MDHEN and SYDVKM. The ends lost 3 bases at V and 1 base at J; junction bases unmatched: 6. The CDR3 has 17 amino acids. CDR3 residues: CASSFGTSGSRTDTQYF. CDR3 DNA sequence: TGTGCCAGCAGTTTCGGGACTAGCGGCTCCCGCACAGATACGCAGTATTTT.

V usage is TRBV28 and J usage is TRBJ2-4, with D possibly being TRBD1 or TRBD2 (5 bases each). The CDR3 is 16 amino acids. V was cut by 5 bases and J by 8 bases, with 22 bases left in between. The V gene's germline CDR1 is MDHEN and CDR2 SYDVKM. CDR3: CASSLSGTMTTDIQYF. CDR3 DNA sequence: TGTGCCAGCAGTCTCTCCGGGACGATGACGACCGACATTCAGTACTTC.

The chain uses TRBV5-1 and TRBJ1-1, with D perhaps matching TRBD1 (5 bases). The CDR3 covers 15 residues. Germline CDR1 and CDR2: SGHRS and YFSETQ. Trimming cost V 3 bases and J 0 bases, with 12 bases left between them. The CDR3: CASSSGRNMNTEAFF. Written as DNA, the CDR3 is TGCGCCAGCAGCTCGGGACGGAATATGAACACTGAAGCTTTCTTT.

This clone came up a few times. V is TRBV19 and J is TRBJ1-5, with 8 bases identical to TRBD1. Germline CDR1 reads LNHDA; CDR2 reads SQIVND (reference sequence). The CDR3 length is 16 residues. V gave up 7 bases and J gave up 0 bases; unmatched junction bases: 8. CDR3 residues: CASTVRTGSSNQPQHF. As DNA, the CDR3 is TGTGCCAGTACGGTCAGGACAGGGTCTAGCAATCAGCCCCAGCATTTT.

The rearrangement uses TRBV7-9 and TRBJ2-1; the D is unclear. The germline V gene encodes CDR1 SEHNR and CDR2 FQNEAQ (reference sequence). Between the trimmed V and J ends, which lost 7 bases and 3 bases, there was a span of 13 bases. This CDR3 has 14 amino acids. The CDR3 loop reads CASTFASSYNEQFF. The CDR3 DNA follows: TGTGCCAGCACCTTCGCCAGTAGCTACAATGAGCAGTTCTTC.

The chain recombines TRBV4-3 with TRBJ2-2, with 10 bases identical to TRBD2. In germline, CDR1 is LGHNA, CDR2 YSLEER. After removal of 4 bases from V and 3 bases from J, the junction contained 11 bases not matched to a gene. This CDR3 comprises 18 residues. CDR3 nucleotides: TGCGCCAGCAGCCGAGGATCTCCTCTAGCGGGAGACACCGGGGAGCTGTTTTTT. This gives the protein CASSRGSPLAGDTGELFF.

This clone appeared a few times. The V call is TRBV7-2, the J call TRBJ1-5; no reliable D call. V lost 4 bases and J 5 bases, leaving 9 bases between the germline ends. The germline V gene has CDR1 SGHTA and CDR2 FQGNSA. This CDR3 spans 13 amino acids. The CDR3 sequence is CASSWAVDQPQHF. CDR3 DNA sequence: TGTGCCAGCAGCTGGGCGGTAGATCAGCCCCAGCATTTT.

The gene calls are TRBV7-2 and TRBJ1-4; D remains ambiguous. V was clipped by 3 bases and J by 8 bases, with 10 bases between them. This CDR3 is 13 amino acids long. Germline loops: CDR1 SGHTA, CDR2 FQGNSA. CDR3 protein: CASSFKRREKLFF. CDR3 in DNA: TGTGCCAGCAGCTTCAAACGGCGGGAAAAACTGTTTTTT. The whole variable domain, filled in from reference TRBV7-2 and TRBJ1-4, reads GAGVSQSPSNKVTEKGKDVELRCDPISGHTALYWYRQSLGQGLEFLIYFQGNSAPDKSGLPSDRFSAERTGGSVSTLTIQRTQQEDSAVYLCASSFKRREKLFFGSGTQLSVL.

This chain connects TRBV9 to TRBJ1-6; weak D call: TRBD1 (6 bases). This CDR3 has 14 amino acids. Germline values: CDR1 SGDLS, CDR2 YYNGEE. V lost 4 bases, J lost 12 bases, and 17 bases lay in between. The CDR3 loop reads CASSPRTVGEPLHF. CDR3 DNA: TGTGCCAGCAGCCCTCGGACAGTGGGGGAACCCCTCCACTTT.